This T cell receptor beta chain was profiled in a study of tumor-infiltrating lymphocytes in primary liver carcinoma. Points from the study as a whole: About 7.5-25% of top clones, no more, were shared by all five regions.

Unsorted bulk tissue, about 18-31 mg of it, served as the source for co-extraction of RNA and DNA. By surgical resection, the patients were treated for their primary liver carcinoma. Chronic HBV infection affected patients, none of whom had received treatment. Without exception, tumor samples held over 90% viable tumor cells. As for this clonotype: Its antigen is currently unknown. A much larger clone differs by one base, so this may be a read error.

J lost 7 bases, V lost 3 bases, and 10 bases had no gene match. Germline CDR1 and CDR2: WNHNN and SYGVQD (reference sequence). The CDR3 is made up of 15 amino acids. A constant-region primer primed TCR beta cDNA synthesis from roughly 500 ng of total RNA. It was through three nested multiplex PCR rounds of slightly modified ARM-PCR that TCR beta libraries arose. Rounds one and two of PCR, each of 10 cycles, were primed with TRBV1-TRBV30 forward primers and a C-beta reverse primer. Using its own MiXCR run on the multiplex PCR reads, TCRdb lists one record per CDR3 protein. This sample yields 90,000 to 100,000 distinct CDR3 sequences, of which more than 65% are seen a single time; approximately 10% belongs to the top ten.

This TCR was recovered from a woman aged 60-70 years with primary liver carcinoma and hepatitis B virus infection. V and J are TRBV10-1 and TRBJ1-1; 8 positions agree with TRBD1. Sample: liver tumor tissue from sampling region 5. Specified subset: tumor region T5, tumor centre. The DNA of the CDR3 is TGCGCCAGCAGTGACTCGAGAACAGGGGGGGATGAAGCTTTCTTT. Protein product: CASSDSRTGGDEAFF.